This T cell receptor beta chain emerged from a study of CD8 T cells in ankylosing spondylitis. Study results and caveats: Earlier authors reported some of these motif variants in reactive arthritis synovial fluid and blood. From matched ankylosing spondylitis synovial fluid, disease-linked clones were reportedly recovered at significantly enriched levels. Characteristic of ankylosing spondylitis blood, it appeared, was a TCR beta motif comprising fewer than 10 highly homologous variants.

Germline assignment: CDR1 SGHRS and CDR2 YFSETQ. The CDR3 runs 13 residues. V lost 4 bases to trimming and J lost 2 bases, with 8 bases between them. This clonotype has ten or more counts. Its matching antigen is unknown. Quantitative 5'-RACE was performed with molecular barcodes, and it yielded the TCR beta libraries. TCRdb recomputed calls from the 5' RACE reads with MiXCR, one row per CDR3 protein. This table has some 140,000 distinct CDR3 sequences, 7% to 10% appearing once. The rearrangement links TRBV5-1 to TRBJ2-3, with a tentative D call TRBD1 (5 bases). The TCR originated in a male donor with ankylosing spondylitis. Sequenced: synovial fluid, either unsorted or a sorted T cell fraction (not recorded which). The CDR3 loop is CASSAGITDTQYF. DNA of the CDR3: TGCGCCAGCAGCGCAGGGATCACAGATACGCAGTATTTT. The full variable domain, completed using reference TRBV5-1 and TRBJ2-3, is KAGVTQTPRYLIKTRGQQVTLSCSPISGHRSVSWYQQTPGQGLQFLFEYFSETQRNKGNFPGRFSGRQFSNSRSEMNVSTLELGDSALYLCASSAGITDTQYFGPGTRLTVL.